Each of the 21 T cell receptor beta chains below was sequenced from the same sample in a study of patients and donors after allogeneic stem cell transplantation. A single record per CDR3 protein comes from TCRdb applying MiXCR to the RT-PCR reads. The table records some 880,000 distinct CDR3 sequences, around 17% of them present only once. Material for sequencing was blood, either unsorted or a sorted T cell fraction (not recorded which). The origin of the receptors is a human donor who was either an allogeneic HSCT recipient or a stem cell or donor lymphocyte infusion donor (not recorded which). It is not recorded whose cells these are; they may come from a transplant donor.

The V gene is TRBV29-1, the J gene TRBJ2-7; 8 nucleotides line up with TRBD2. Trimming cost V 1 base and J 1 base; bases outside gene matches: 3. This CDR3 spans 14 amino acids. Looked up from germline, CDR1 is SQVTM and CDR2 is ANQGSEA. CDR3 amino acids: CSVEGRGASYEQYF. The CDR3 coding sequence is TGCAGCGTTGAAGGGCGGGGGGCGTCCTACGAGCAGTACTTC.

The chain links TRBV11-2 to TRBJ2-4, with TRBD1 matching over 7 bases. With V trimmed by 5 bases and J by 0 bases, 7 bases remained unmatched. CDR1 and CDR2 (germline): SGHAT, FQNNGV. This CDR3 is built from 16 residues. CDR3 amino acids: CASSAWDRVAKNIQYF. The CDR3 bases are TGTGCCAGCAGCGCCTGGGACAGAGTAGCCAAAAACATTCAGTACTTC.

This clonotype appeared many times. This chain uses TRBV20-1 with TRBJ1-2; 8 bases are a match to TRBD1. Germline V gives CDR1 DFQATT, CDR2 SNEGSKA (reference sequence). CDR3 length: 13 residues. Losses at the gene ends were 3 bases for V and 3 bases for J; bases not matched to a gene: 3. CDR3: CSARLDRDYGYTF. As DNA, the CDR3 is TGCAGTGCTAGGCTGGACAGGGACTATGGCTACACCTTC.

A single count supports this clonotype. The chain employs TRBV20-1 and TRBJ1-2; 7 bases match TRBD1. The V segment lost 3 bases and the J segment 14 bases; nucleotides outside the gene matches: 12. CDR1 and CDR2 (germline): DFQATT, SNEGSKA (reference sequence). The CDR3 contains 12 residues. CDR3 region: CSASSRGEESTF. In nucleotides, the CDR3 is TGCAGTGCTAGTTCCAGGGGGGAAGAGTCTACCTTC.

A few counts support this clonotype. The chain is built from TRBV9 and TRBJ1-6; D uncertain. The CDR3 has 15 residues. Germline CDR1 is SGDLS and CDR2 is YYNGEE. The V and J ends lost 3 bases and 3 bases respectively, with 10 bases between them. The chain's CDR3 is CASSAFDGYNSPLHF. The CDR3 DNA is TGTGCCAGCAGCGCTTTCGACGGCTATAATTCACCCCTCCACTTT.

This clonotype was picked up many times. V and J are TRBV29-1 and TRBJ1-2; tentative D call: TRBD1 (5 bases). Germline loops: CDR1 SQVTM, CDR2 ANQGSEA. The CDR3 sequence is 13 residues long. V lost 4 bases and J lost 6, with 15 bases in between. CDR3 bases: TGCAGCGTTGGGGCTTCTTGGGGGAATGGCTACACCTTC. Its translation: CSVGASWGNGYTF. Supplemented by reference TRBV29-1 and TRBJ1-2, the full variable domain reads SAVISQKPSRDICQRGTSLTIQCQVDSQVTMMFWYRQQPGQSLTLIATANQGSEATYESGFVIDKFPISRPNLTFSTLTVSNMSPEDSSIYLCSVGASWGNGYTFGSGTRLTVV.

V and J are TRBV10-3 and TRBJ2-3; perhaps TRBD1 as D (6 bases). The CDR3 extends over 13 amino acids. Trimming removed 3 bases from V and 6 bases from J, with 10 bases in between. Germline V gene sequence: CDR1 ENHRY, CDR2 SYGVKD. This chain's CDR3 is CAISEQGTDTQYF. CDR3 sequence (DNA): TGTGCCATCAGTGAACAGGGTACCGATACGCAGTATTTT.

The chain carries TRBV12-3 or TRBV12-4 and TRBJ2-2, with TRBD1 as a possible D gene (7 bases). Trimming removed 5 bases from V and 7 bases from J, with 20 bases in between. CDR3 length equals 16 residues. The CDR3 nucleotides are TGTGCCAGCAGTCTTGGACAGGTTCGGGGAGGCGGGGAGCTGTTTTTT. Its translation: CASSLGQVRGGGELFF.

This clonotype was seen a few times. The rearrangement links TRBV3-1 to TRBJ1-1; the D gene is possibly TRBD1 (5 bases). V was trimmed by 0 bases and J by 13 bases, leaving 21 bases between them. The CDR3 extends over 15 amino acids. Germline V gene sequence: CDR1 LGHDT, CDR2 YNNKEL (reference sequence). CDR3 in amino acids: CASSQDPTAIRRFFF. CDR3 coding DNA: TGTGCCAGCAGCCAAGACCCGACAGCAATTCGGAGGTTTTTCTTT. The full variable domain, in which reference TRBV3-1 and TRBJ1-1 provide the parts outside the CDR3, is DTAVSQTPKYLVTQMGNDKSIKCEQNLGHDTMYWYKQDSKKFLKIMFSYNNKELIINETVPNRFSPKSPDKAHLNLHINSLELGDSAVYFCASSQDPTAIRRFFFGQGTRLTVV.

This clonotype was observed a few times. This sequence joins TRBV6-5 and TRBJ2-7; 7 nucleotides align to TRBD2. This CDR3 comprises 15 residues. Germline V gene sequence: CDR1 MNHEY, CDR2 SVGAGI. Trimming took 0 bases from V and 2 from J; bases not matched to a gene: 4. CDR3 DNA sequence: TGTGCCAGCAGTTACTCGAGTGCGGGAGCCTACGAGCAGTACTTC. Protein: CASSYSSAGAYEQYF.

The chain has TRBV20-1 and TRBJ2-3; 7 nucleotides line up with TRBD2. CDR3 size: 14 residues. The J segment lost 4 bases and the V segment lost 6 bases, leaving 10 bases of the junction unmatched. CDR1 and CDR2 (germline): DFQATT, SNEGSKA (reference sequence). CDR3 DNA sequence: TGCAGTGCGCCCCGGGGCGGGGGTTCAGATACGCAGTATTTT. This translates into CSAPRGGGSDTQYF.

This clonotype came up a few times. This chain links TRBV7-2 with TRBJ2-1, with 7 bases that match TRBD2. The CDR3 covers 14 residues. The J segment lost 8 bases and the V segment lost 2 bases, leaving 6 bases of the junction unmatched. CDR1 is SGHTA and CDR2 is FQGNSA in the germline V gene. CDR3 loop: CASSLSGGGDEQFF. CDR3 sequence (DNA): TGTGCCAGCAGCTTATCGGGGGGAGGGGATGAGCAGTTCTTC.

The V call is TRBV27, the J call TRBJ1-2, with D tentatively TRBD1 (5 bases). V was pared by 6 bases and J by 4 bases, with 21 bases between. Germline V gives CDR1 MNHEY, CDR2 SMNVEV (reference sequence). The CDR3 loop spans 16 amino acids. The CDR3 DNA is TGTGCCAGCAGCTTAGCCGACAGACCCATTATCTATGGCTACACCTTC. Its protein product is CASSLADRPIIYGYTF.

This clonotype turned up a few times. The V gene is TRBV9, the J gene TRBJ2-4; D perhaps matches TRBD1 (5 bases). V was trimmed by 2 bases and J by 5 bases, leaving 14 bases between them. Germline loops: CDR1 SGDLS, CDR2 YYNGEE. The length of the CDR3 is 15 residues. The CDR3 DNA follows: TGTGCCAGCAGCGTGAGCGACAGATTTCAAAACATTCAGTACTTC. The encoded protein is CASSVSDRFQNIQYF.

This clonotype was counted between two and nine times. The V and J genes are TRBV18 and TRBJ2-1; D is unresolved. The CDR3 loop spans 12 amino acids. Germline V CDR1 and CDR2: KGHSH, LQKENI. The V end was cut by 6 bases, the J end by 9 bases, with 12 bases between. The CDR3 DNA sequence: TGTGCCAGCTCTCCCAGCCGCCGTGAGCAGTTCTTC. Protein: CASSPSRREQFF.

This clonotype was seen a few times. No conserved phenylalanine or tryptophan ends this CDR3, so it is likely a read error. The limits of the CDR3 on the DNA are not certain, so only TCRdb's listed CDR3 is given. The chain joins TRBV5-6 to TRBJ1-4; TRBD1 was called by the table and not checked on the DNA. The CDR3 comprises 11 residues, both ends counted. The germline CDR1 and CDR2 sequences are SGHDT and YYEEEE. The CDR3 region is CASSLGTASSI.

CDR3 coding DNA: TGCAGCGTTGAAGGGGGCACACAGTATGGCTACACCTTC. It encodes CSVEGGTQYGYTF. The chain has TRBV29-1 and TRBJ1-2; TRBD1 might be the D (5 bases). The V gene's germline CDR1 is SQVTM and CDR2 ANQGSEA. V shed 1 base and J shed 5 bases, with 11 bases lying between them. CDR3 size: 13 residues.

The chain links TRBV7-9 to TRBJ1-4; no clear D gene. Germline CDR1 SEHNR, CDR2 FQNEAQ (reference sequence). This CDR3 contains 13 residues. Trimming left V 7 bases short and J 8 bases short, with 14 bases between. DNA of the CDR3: TGTGCCAGCAAACCCCGGGAGGAGGAAAAACTGTTTTTT. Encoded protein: CASKPREEEKLFF.

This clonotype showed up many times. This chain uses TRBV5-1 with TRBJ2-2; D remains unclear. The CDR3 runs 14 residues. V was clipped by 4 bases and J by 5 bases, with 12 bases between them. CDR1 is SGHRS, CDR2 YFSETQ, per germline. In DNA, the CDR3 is TGCGCCAGCAGCCTGAAAGGTGCAACCGGGGAGCTGTTTTTT. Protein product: CASSLKGATGELFF.

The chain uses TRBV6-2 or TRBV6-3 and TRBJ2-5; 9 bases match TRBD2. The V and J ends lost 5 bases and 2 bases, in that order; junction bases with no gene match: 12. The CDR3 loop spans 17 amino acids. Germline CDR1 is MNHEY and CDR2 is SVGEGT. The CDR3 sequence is CASSLPVPSGKQETQYF. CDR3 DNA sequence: TGTGCCAGCAGTCTACCGGTCCCTAGCGGGAAGCAAGAGACCCAGTACTTC.

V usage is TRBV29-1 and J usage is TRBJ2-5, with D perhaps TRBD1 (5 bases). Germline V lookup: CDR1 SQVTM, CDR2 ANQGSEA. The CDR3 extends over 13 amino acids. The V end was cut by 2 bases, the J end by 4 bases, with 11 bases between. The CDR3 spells CSVEFKGSETQYF. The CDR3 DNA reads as TGCAGCGTTGAATTCAAGGGGTCAGAGACCCAGTACTTC.